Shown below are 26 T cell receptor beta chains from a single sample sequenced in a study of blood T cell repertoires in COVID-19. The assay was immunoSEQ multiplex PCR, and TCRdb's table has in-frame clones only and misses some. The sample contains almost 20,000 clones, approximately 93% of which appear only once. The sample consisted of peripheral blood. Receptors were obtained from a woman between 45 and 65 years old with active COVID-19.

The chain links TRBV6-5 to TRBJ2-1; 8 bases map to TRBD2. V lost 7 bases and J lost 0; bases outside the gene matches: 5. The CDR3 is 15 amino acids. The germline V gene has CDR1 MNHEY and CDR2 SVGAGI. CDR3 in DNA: TGTGCCAGCATTAAGCGGGAGTCCTCCTACAATGAGCAGTTCTTC. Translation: CASIKRESSYNEQFF.

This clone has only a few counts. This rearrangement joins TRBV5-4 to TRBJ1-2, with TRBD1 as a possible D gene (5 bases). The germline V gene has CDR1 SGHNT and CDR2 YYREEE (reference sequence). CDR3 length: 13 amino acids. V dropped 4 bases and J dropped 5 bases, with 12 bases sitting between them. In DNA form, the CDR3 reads TGTGCCAGCAGCCCACGGGACTCTTATGGCTACACCTTC. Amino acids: CASSPRDSYGYTF.

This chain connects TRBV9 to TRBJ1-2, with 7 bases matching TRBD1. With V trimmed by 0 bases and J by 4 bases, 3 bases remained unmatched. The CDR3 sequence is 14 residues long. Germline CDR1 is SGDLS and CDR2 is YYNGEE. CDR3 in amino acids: CASSVDQGGYGYTF. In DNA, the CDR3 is TGTGCCAGCAGCGTAGATCAGGGGGGCTATGGCTACACCTTC.

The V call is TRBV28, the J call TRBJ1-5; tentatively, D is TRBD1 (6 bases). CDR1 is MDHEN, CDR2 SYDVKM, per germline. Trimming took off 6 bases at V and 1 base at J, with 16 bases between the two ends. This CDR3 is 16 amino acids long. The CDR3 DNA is TGTGCCAGCAGCCTCGCCCAGGGGTCGAGCAATCAGCCCCAGCATTTT. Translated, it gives CASSLAQGSSNQPQHF.

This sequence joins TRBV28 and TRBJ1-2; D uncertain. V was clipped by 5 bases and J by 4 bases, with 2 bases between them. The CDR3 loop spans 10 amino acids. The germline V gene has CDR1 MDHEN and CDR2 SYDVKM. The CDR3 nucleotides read TGTGCCAGCAGTCGCTATGGCTACACCTTC. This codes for CASSRYGYTF.

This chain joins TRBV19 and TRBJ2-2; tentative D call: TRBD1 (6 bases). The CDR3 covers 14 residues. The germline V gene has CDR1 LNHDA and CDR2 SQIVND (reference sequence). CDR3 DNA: TGTGCTTCGGCTTGGGGGCGAGGGACCGGGGAGCTGTTTTTT. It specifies CASAWGRGTGELFF.

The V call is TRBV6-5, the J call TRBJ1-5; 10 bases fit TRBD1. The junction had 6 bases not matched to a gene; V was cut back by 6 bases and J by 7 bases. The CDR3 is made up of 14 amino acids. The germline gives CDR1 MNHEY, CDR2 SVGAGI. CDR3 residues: CASSWTGGGQPQHF. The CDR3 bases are TGTGCCAGCAGCTGGACAGGGGGTGGGCAGCCCCAGCATTTT.

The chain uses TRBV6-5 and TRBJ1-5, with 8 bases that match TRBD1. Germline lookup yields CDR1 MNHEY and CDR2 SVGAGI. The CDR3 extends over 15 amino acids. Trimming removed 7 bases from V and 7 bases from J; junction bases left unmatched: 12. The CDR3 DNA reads TGTGCCAGCAACGAGGACAGGGCGGGAGCGCAGCCCCAGCATTTT. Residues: CASNEDRAGAQPQHF.

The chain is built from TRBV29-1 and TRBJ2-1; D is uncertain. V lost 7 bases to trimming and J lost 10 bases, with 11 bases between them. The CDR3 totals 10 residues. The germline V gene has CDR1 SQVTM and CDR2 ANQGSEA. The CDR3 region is CSALYEEQFF. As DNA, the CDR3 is TGCAGCGCTCTCTATGAAGAGCAGTTCTTC.

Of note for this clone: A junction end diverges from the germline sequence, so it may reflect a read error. This CDR3 is CAGSITGGAARF. The CDR3 region has the DNA TGTGCCGGCTCAATTACAGGGGGCGCCGCCAGATTT. The V call is TRBV30, the J call TRBJ1-1; 9 nucleotides agree with TRBD1. This CDR3 has 12 amino acids. Germline values: CDR1 GTSNPN, CDR2 SVGIG (reference sequence).

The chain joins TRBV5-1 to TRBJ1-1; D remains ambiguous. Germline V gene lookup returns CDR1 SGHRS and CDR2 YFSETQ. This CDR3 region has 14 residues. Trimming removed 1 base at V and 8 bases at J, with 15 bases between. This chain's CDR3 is CASSLTGELEEAFF. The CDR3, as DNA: TGCGCCAGCAGCTTGACTGGAGAACTTGAGGAAGCTTTCTTT.

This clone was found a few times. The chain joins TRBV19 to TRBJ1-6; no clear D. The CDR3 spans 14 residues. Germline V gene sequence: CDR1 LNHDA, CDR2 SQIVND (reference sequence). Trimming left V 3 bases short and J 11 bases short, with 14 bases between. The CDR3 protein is CASSIPGLRPPLHF. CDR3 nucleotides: TGTGCCAGTAGTATCCCAGGCCTTCGTCCACCCCTCCACTTT.

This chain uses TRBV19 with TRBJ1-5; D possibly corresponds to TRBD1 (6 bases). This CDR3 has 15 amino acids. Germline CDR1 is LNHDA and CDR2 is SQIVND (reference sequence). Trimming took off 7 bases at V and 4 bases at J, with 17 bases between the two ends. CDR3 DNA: TGTGCCAGTACTCTAACAGGGAAGGGAAATCAGCCCCAGCATTTT. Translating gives CASTLTGKGNQPQHF. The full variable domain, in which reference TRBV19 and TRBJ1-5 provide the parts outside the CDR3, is DGGITQSPKYLFRKEGQNVTLSCEQNLNHDAMYWYRQDPGQGLRLIYYSQIVNDFQKGDIAEGYSVSREKKESFPLTVTSAQKNPTAFYLCASTLTGKGNQPQHFGDGTRLSIL.

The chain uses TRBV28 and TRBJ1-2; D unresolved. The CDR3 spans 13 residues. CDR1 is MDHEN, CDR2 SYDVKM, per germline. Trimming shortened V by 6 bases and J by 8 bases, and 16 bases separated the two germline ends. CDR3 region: CASRTHKLEGYTF. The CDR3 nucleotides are TGTGCCAGCAGAACTCATAAACTAGAGGGCTACACCTTC.

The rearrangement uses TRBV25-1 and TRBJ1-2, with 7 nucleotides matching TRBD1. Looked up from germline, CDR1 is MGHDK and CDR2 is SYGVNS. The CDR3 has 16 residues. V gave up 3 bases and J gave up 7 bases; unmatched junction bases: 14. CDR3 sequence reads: CASSDTTLRDRVGYTF. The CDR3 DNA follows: TGTGCCAGCAGTGATACGACGCTACGTGACAGGGTTGGCTACACCTTC.

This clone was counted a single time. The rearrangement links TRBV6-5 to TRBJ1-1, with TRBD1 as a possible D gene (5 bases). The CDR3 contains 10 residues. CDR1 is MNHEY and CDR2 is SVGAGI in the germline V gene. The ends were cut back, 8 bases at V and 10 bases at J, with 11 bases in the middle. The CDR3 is CASVGRGAFF. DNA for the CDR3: TGTGCCAGCGTGGGGAGGGGAGCTTTCTTT.

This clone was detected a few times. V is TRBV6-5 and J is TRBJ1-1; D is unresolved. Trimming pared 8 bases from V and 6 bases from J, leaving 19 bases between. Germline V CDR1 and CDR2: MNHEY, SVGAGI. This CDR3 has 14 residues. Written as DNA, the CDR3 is TGTGCCAGCCACCCGACCGGAGGACCTTCTGAAGCTTTCTTT. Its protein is CASHPTGGPSEAFF.

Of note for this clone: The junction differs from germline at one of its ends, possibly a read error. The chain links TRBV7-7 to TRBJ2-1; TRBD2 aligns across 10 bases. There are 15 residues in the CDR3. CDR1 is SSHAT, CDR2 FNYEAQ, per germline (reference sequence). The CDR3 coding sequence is TGTGCTAGCAGCGCCGGGACTAGCGTAATCAATGAGCAGTTCTTC. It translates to CASSAGTSVINEQFF.

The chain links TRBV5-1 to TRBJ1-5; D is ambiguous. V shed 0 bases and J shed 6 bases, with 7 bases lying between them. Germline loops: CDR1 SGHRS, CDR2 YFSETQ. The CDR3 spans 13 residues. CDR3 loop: CASSLESSQPQHF. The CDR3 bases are TGCGCCAGCAGCTTGGAGAGTAGTCAGCCCCAGCATTTT.

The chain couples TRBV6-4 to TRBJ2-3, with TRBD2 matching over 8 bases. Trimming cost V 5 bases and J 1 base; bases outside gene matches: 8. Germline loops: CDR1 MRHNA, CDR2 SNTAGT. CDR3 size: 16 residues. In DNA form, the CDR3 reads TGTGCCAGCAGTCCCGCTAGCGGGTCCGGCACAGATACGCAGTATTTT. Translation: CASSPASGSGTDTQYF.

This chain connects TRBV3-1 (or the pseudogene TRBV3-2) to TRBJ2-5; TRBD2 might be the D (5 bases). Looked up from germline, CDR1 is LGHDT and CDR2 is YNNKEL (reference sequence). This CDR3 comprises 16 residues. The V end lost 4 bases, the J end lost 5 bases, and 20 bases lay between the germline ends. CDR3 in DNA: TGTGCCAGCAGCCCAGCGGCTATGGTCCCCCGGGAGACCCAGTACTTC. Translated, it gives CASSPAAMVPRETQYF.

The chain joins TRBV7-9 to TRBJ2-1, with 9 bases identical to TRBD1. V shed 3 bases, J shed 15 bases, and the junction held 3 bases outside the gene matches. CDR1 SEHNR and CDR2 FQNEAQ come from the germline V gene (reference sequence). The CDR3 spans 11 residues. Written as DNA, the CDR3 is TGTGCCAGCAGCTTGGGACAGGGCCTGTTCTTC. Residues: CASSLGQGLFF. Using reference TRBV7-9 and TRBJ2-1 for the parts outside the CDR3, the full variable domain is DTGVSQNPRHKITKRGQNVTFRCDPISEHNRLYWYRQTLGQGPEFLTYFQNEAQLEKSRLLSDRFSAERPKGSFSTLEIQRTEQGDSAMYLCASSLGQGLFFGPGTRLTVL.

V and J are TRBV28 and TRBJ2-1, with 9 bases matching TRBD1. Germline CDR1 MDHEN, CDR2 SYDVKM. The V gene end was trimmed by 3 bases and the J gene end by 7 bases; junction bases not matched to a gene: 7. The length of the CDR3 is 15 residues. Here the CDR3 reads CASSLTGGKRNEQFF. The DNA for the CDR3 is TGTGCCAGCAGTTTGACAGGGGGAAAAAGGAATGAGCAGTTCTTC.

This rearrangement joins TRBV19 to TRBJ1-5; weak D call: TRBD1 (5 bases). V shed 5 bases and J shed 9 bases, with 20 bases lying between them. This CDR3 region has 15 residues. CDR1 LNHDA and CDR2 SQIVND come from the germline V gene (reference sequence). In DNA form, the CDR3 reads TGTGCCAGTAGTCTTACCGCCGCCGGGGGACGGCCCCAGCATTTT. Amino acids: CASSLTAAGGRPQHF.

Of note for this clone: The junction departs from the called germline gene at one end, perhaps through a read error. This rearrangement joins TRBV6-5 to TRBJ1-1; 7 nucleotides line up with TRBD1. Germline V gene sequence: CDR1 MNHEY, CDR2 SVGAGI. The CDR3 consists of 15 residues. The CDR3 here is CASSPDPTGAWGWVF. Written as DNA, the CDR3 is TGTGCCAGCAGTCCCGACCCTACAGGGGCCTGGGGGTGGGTCTTT.

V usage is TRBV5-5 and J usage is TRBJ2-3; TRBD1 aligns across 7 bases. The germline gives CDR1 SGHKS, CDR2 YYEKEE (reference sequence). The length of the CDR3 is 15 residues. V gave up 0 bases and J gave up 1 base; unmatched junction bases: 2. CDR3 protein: CASSLGQGRTDTQYF. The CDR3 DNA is TGTGCCAGCAGCTTGGGACAGGGCCGCACAGATACGCAGTATTTT.